What follows describes a single TCR beta chain. The data were taken from a study of shared clonotypes between healthy human individuals. The CDR3 consists of 13 residues. Germline V lookup: CDR1 KGHSH, CDR2 LQKENI. J gave up 6 bases and V 6 bases, and 1 base lay outside the gene matches. The method was immunoSEQ multiplex PCR; TCRdb's version includes in-frame clones alone and lacks a portion of them. The sample holds approximately 2.5 million clones; 93% are singletons and the top ten take 0.36%. Sequencing was done on a sample of naive CD4+ T cells from PBMCs. Documented subset: CD45RA+ positively selected. The TCR originated in a man aged 18 to 30 in good health. Some clones in this sample may be carry-over from other donors' samples. The rearrangement joins TRBV18 to TRBJ1-5; TRBD1 matches 11 bases. The CDR3 DNA follows: TGTGCCAGCTCCGGACAGGGGGCTCAGCCCCAGCATTTT. This gives the protein CASSGQGAQPQHF. Supplemented by reference TRBV18 and TRBJ1-5, the full variable domain reads NAGVMQNPRHLVRRRGQEARLRCSPMKGHSHVYWYRQLPEEGLKFMVYLQKENIIDESGMPKERFSAEFPKEGPSILRIQQVVRGDSAAYFCASSGQGAQPQHFGDGTRLSIL.